These T cell receptor beta chains were read from a single sample in a study of regulatory and conventional T cells in RAG deficiency. This table comes from immunoSEQ multiplex PCR, and its TCRdb copy is limited to in-frame clones, with some not included. The sample consists of around 30,000 clones, just under 90% of them appearing once. The same specimen was also included in a second study, on regulatory T cells.

Material for sequencing was CD8+ T cells sorted from blood. The receptors stem from a human donor in good health. Both conserved end residues are part of each CDR3. Fields, in order: D gene, V gene, J gene, CDR3 DNA, CDR3 protein. The D gene is left open where the match is weak.

d_gene: -
v_gene: TRBV4-1
j_gene: TRBJ2-7
CDR3nt: TGCGCCAGCAGCCAAGATCGGGGAACAGGAAGCTACGAGCAGTACTTC
CDR3aa: CASSQDRGTGSYEQYF

d_gene: -
v_gene: TRBV28
j_gene: TRBJ2-2
CDR3nt: TGTGCCAGCAGTTTCGGGGTAGCTGGGGAGCTGTTTTTT
CDR3aa: CASSFGVAGELFF

d_gene: -
v_gene: TRBV7-3
j_gene: TRBJ1-1
CDR3nt: TGTGCCAGCAGCTTAGGAGGGGGTGGTACTGAAGCTTTCTTT
CDR3aa: CASSLGGGGTEAFF

d_gene: -
v_gene: TRBV5-6
j_gene: TRBJ2-2
CDR3nt: TGTGCCAGCAGCTTCTCACTCAACACCGGGGAGCTGTTTTTT
CDR3aa: CASSFSLNTGELFF

d_gene: TRBD1
v_gene: TRBV5-1
j_gene: TRBJ2-7
CDR3nt: TGCGCCAGCAGCTTGCGGGGGCAGGGGGCAGGCCTGGGGTACGAGCAGTACTTC
CDR3aa: CASSLRGQGAGLGYEQYF

d_gene: -
v_gene: TRBV7-9
j_gene: TRBJ1-2
CDR3nt: TGTGCCGGGGGCGGTTTACTCGGCTACACCTTC
CDR3aa: CAGGGLLGYTF

d_gene: -
v_gene: TRBV30
j_gene: TRBJ2-7
CDR3nt: TGTGCCTGCCTCGGAGAGGGCCGAGGGAGATCCTACGAGCAGTACTTC
CDR3aa: CACLGEGRGRSYEQYF

d_gene: -
v_gene: TRBV11-2
j_gene: TRBJ1-1
CDR3nt: TGTGCCAGCAGCTTAGGCTTCGCTGAAGCTTTCTTT
CDR3aa: CASSLGFAEAFF

d_gene: TRBD1
v_gene: TRBV4-1
j_gene: TRBJ2-7
CDR3nt: TGCGCCAGCAGCCAAGAGGACAGGGGGGTATACGAGCAGTACTTC
CDR3aa: CASSQEDRGVYEQYF

d_gene: TRBD2
v_gene: TRBV11-1
j_gene: TRBJ2-5
CDR3nt: TGTGCCAGCAGCCCCGGGGGGTCGGGGGAGCAAGAGACCCAGTACTTC
CDR3aa: CASSPGGSGEQETQYF